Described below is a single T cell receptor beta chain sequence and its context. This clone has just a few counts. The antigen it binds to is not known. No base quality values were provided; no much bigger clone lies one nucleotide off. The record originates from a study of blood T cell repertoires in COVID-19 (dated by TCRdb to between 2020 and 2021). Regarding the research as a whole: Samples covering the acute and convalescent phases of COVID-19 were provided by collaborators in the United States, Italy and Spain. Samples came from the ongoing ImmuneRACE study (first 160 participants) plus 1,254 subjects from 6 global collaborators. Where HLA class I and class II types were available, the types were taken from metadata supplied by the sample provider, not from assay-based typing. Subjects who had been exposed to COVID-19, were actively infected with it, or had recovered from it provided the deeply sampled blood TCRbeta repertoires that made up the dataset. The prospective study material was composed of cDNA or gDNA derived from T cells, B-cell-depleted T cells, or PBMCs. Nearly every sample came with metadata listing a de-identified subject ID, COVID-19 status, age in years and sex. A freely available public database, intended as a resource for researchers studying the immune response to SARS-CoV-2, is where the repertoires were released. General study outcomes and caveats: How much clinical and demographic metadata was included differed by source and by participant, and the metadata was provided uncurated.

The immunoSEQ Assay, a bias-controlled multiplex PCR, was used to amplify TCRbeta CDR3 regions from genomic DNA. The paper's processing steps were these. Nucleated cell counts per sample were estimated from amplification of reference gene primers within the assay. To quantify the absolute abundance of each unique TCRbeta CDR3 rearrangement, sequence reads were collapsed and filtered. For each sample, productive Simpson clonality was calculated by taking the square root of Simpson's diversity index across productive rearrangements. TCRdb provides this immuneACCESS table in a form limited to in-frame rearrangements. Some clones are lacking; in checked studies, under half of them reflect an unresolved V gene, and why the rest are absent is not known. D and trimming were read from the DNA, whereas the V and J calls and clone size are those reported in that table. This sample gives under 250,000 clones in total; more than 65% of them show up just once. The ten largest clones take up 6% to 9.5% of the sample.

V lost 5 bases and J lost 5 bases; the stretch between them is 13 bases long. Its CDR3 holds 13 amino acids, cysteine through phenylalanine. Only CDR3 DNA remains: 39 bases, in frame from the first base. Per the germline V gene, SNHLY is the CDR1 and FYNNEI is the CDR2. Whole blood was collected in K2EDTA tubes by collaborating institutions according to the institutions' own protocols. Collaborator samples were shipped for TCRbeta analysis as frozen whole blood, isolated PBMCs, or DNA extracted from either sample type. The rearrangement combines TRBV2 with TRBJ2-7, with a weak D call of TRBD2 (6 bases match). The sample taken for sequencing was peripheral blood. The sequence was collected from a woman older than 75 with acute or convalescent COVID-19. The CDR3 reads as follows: CASSTGVLHEQYF. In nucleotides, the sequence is TGTGCCAGCAGTACGGGGGTGCTGCACGAGCAGTACTTC.